Presented here are 17 T cell receptor beta chains from one specimen sequenced in a study of spatial heterogeneity in lung cancer. Study outcomes and limitations: Tumoral mutation counts were tracked by counts of expanded intratumoral alpha and beta TCRs.

In TCRdb, the 5' RACE reads were re-called with MiXCR into one record per CDR3 protein. Of approximately 16,000 distinct CDR3 sequences in the sample, almost 7% are singletons; the top ten hold around 20%. This sample's time point: sample taken at primary tumor resection. These receptors' targets are unknown. Sequenced here: lung tumor tissue, sampled at surgery. These receptors originate from a female donor with early-stage non-small cell lung cancer.

This clonotype was seen repeatedly, ten times or more. The gene calls are TRBV2 and TRBJ1-6; D uncertain. This CDR3 region has 15 residues. Germline lookup yields CDR1 SNHLY and CDR2 FYNNEI. Trimming took 8 bases from V and 4 from J, leaving 15 bases between them. This CDR3 reads CASAPAETYNSPLHF. For the CDR3, the DNA is TGTGCCAGCGCCCCGGCAGAAACTTATAATTCACCCCTCCACTTT.

The CDR3 loop reads CASSAPDRRLLGLFF. CDR3 DNA: TGTGCCAGCAGTGCCCCGGACAGGCGGTTACTCGGACTGTTTTTT. The V gene is TRBV6-1, the J gene TRBJ1-4; 7 bases agree with TRBD1. The ends lost 4 bases at V and 13 bases at J; junction bases unmatched: 15. CDR3 length: 15 amino acids. Germline CDR1 and CDR2: MNHNS and SASEGT.

This clonotype was seen ten or more times. V gene TRBV7-8 combines with J gene TRBJ1-6; weak D call: TRBD1 (6 bases). Germline CDR1 and CDR2: SGHVS and FQNEAQ. This CDR3 is 13 amino acids long. V shed 4 bases and J shed 10 bases, with 11 bases lying between them. The CDR3 coding sequence is TGTGCCAGCAGCTCAAACAGGGAATCACCCCTCCACTTT. Translated: CASSSNRESPLHF. Together with reference TRBV7-8 and TRBJ1-6, the CDR3 gives the full variable domain: GAGVSQSPRYKVAKRGQDVALRCDPISGHVSLFWYQQALGQGPEFLTYFQNEAQLDKSGLPSDRFFAERPEGSVSTLKIQRTQQEDSAVYLCASSSNRESPLHFGNGTRLTVT.

The chain employs TRBV18 and TRBJ2-5; D is perhaps TRBD2 (6 bases). V dropped 0 bases and J dropped 5 bases, with 16 bases sitting between them. The CDR3 runs 16 residues. The germline V gene encodes CDR1 KGHSH and CDR2 LQKENI. The CDR3 spells CASSPPNGDGGETQYF. CDR3 nucleotide sequence: TGTGCCAGCTCACCACCGAACGGGGACGGAGGGGAGACCCAGTACTTC.

This clonotype was seen many times. This rearrangement joins TRBV7-6 to TRBJ1-5; D is perhaps TRBD1 (5 bases). The CDR3 is 13 residues long. In germline, CDR1 is SGHVS, CDR2 FNYEAQ. V was trimmed by 5 bases and J by 9 bases, leaving 14 bases between them. The CDR3: CASSPRQSGPQHF. The CDR3 nucleotides are TGTGCCAGCAGCCCTCGACAGAGTGGGCCCCAGCATTTT.

The table lists this clonotype with many counts. This rearrangement joins TRBV2 to TRBJ1-5, with 9 bases identical to TRBD1. Germline assignment: CDR1 SNHLY and CDR2 FYNNEI. Trimming took 4 bases from V and 1 from J; bases not matched to a gene: 5. The CDR3 sequence is 16 residues long. The CDR3 coding sequence is TGTGCCAGCAGTGGCCCGGACAGGGGCAGCAATCAGCCCCAGCATTTT. Amino acid sequence: CASSGPDRGSNQPQHF.

This clonotype was counted many times. This chain uses TRBV7-8 with TRBJ2-3, with D possibly matching TRBD1 (6 bases). CDR1 is SGHVS, CDR2 FQNEAQ, per germline. V dropped 1 base and J dropped 8 bases, with 16 bases sitting between them. The CDR3 length is 15 residues. In DNA, the CDR3 is TGTGCCAGCAGCTTAGTCGGGACACTTGAGGGTACGCAGTATTTT. As protein: CASSLVGTLEGTQYF.

There are many counts of this clonotype. The chain joins TRBV11-2 to TRBJ2-2; no definite D call. This CDR3 has 17 amino acids. Per the germline V gene, CDR1 is SGHAT and CDR2 is FQNNGV. Trimming pared 4 bases from V and 1 base from J, leaving 16 bases between. CDR3 DNA sequence: TGTGCCAGCAGCTCCGCTGTTTCCCCGGGGAACACCGGGGAGCTGTTTTTT. Residues: CASSSAVSPGNTGELFF.

J is TRBJ1-1 and V is TRBV6-6; D possibly corresponds to TRBD1 (6 bases). V lost 0 bases and J lost 3, with 11 bases in between. CDR3 length equals 15 residues. Germline CDR1 is MNHNY and CDR2 is SVGAGI (reference sequence). The CDR3 DNA sequence: TGTGCCAGCAGTTACTCCGGGGGGCGAGACACTGAAGCTTTCTTT. Protein: CASSYSGGRDTEAFF.

As DNA, the CDR3 is TGTGCCAGCAGCCGACCTCTGACAGGGGGAAATGAGCAGTTCTTC. Translating gives CASSRPLTGGNEQFF. The rearrangement uses TRBV3-1 and TRBJ2-1; 9 nucleotides match TRBD1. The ends lost 4 bases at V and 7 bases at J; junction bases unmatched: 8. CDR3 length: 15 amino acids. The germline CDR1 and CDR2 sequences are LGHDT and YNNKEL (reference sequence).

This clonotype was observed many times. The V gene is TRBV3-1, the J gene TRBJ1-5; D uncertain. CDR1 is LGHDT, CDR2 YNNKEL, per germline (reference sequence). V shed 0 bases and J shed 5 bases, with 5 bases lying between them. This CDR3 region has 13 residues. CDR3 sequence reads: CASSQDIHQPQHF. In nucleotides, the CDR3 is TGTGCCAGCAGCCAAGATATCCATCAGCCCCAGCATTTT. The full variable domain, with the rest looked up from reference TRBV3-1 and TRBJ1-5, is DTAVSQTPKYLVTQMGNDKSIKCEQNLGHDTMYWYKQDSKKFLKIMFSYNNKELIINETVPNRFSPKSPDKAHLNLHINSLELGDSAVYFCASSQDIHQPQHFGDGTRLSIL.

This clonotype was counted at least ten times. The CDR3 is CASSVAARTHEQFF. CDR3 nucleotide sequence: TGTGCCAGCAGCGTAGCGGCTAGGACACATGAGCAGTTCTTC. The chain employs TRBV9 and TRBJ2-1; weak D call: TRBD1 (5 bases). Per the germline V gene, CDR1 is SGDLS and CDR2 is YYNGEE. The CDR3 covers 14 residues. Trimming removed 0 bases from V and 8 bases from J, with 12 bases in between. The full variable domain, its missing parts supplied by reference TRBV9 and TRBJ2-1, is DSGVTQTPKHLITATGQRVTLRCSPRSGDLSVYWYQQSLDQGLQFLIQYYNGEERAKGNILERFSAQQFPDLHSELNLSSLELGDSALYFCASSVAARTHEQFFGPGTRLTVL.

This clonotype is judged medium-sized. The chain combines TRBV12-3 or TRBV12-4 with TRBJ1-2; perhaps TRBD1 as D (6 bases). The CDR3 covers 13 residues. Trimming took off 6 bases at V and 8 bases at J, with 16 bases between the two ends. Here the CDR3 reads CASRFPDRMGYTF. Written as DNA, the CDR3 is TGTGCCAGCAGATTCCCCGACAGGATGGGCTACACCTTC.

Relative to its sample, this clonotype is medium-sized (0.01 to 0.1%). The chain carries TRBV7-3 and TRBJ1-1; D gene uncertain. The CDR3 is 13 residues long. CDR1 is SGHTA and CDR2 is FQGTGA in the germline V gene. V was trimmed by 5 bases and J by 1 base, leaving 8 bases between them. CDR3 amino acids: CASSPHANTEAFF. The CDR3 DNA reads as TGTGCCAGCAGCCCACATGCGAACACTGAAGCTTTCTTT. The complete variable domain, with remaining parts taken from reference TRBV7-3 and TRBJ1-1, reads GAGVSQTPSNKVTEKGKYVELRCDPISGHTALYWYRQSLGQGPEFLIYFQGTGAADDSGLPNDRFFAVRPEGSVSTLKIQRTERGDSAVYLCASSPHANTEAFFGQGTRLTVV.

In its sample, this clonotype was seen a few times. V usage is TRBV20-1 and J usage is TRBJ2-3, with 11 bases identical to TRBD2. Germline CDR1 reads DFQATT; CDR2 reads SNEGSKA (reference sequence). CDR3 length equals 13 residues. With V trimmed by 6 bases and J by 5 bases, 4 bases remained unmatched. The CDR3 is CSAYSGGGDTQYF. The CDR3 bases are TGCAGTGCCTATAGCGGGGGGGGAGATACGCAGTATTTT.

At least ten counts were recorded for this clonotype. The chain is built from TRBV6-5 and TRBJ2-3; D remains ambiguous. CDR3 size: 14 residues. The germline CDR1 and CDR2 sequences are MNHEY and SVGAGI. Between the trimmed V and J ends, which lost 0 bases and 5 bases, there was a span of 9 bases. The CDR3 region has the DNA TGTGCCAGCAGTTACTCGCGAGGCGGAGATACGCAGTATTTT. Residues: CASSYSRGGDTQYF.

This clonotype showed up many times. The chain has TRBV5-1 and TRBJ2-3; no firm D call. The CDR3 spans 11 residues. The germline V gene has CDR1 SGHRS and CDR2 YFSETQ. Trimming shortened V by 7 bases and J by 5 bases, and 8 bases separated the two germline ends. The CDR3 is CASALGDTQYF. The CDR3 DNA follows: TGCGCCAGCGCTTTAGGAGATACGCAGTATTTT.